This TCR beta chain was identified in a study of beta chain features in type 1 diabetes. Whole-study context: Over all samples combined, 107,917,701 sorted cells were examined. Whole-study findings and limits: Any HLA-type effect on TCRB rearrangement remained unresolved here. VDJ junctions sequenced from type 1 diabetes patients showed fewer insertions and more deletions.

This clone was detected a few times. Its target is not known. All of the isolated RNA was reverse transcribed, so expressed TCRB transcripts were sequenced. Using immunoSEQ multiplex PCR, the repertoire was profiled, and TCRdb retains in-frame clones only, with some absent. The sample includes roughly 400,000 clones, around 15% of them seen just once. This sequence originates from a woman aged 18-30 years in good health. Sequenced input: naive CD4+ T cells from blood.

CDR3 sequence (DNA): TGTGCCAGCAGCTTCTCCTGGAACACTGAAGCTTTCTTT. Translated: CASSFSWNTEAFF. The chain is built from TRBV5-6 and TRBJ1-1; D call uncertain. The CDR3 loop spans 13 amino acids. CDR1 is SGHDT and CDR2 is YYEEEE in the germline V gene. V was trimmed by 2 bases and J by 1 base, leaving 6 bases between them.